Below, 23 T cell receptor beta chains from the same sample are listed, as sequenced in a study of cytomegalovirus exposure and HLA in healthy donors (dated by TCRdb to about 2017). Library prep was done by the immunoSEQ multiplex PCR assay. Held by TCRdb, this immuneACCESS table contains in-frame sequences only and omits some clones. Under half of the omission traces to an unresolved V gene where checked; the cause of the rest is unknown. Counted in this sample were 150,000 or so clones; around 88% of them appeared once. The top ten hold 20% to 25% of the sample. What was sequenced was PBMCs. Every receptor here comes from a man younger than 30 in good health and CMV-seropositive.

This chain links TRBV7-3 with TRBJ1-1; TRBD1 might be the D (5 bases). Germline CDR1 SGHTA, CDR2 FQGTGA. The CDR3 runs 15 residues. Trimming left V 5 bases short and J 0 bases short, with 13 bases between. Here the CDR3 DNA reads TGTGCCAGCAGCCCCCCAGGGTTTATGAACACTGAAGCTTTCTTT. Residues: CASSPPGFMNTEAFF.

The chain recombines TRBV2 with TRBJ1-1; 10 nucleotides agree with TRBD1. CDR3 length: 19 residues. Germline CDR1 is SNHLY and CDR2 is FYNNEI. J was trimmed by 2 bases and V by 2 bases; bases with no gene match: 14. The CDR3: CASSEPGSPGTGANTEAFF. Written as DNA, the CDR3 is TGTGCCAGCAGTGAACCGGGGTCCCCCGGGACAGGGGCCAACACTGAAGCTTTCTTT.

V gene TRBV2 combines with J gene TRBJ2-4, with a tentative D call TRBD2 (6 bases). The V gene's germline CDR1 is SNHLY and CDR2 FYNNEI. The CDR3 extends over 17 amino acids. Trimming removed 0 bases at V and 4 bases at J, with 16 bases between. CDR3 amino acids: CASSEARGGGVKNIQYF. Written as DNA, the CDR3 is TGTGCCAGCAGTGAAGCGCGGGGTGGCGGGGTGAAAAACATTCAGTACTTC. The full variable domain, completed using reference TRBV2 and TRBJ2-4, is EPEVTQTPSHQVTQMGQEVILRCVPISNHLYFYWYRQILGQKVEFLVSFYNNEISEKSEIFDDQFSVERPDGSNFTLKIRSTKLEDSAMYFCASSEARGGGVKNIQYFGAGTRLSVL.

The V gene is TRBV14, the J gene TRBJ2-1; a weak D match, TRBD2 (6 bases). Looked up from germline, CDR1 is SGHDN and CDR2 is FVKESK. The CDR3 extends over 15 amino acids. Trimming left V 1 base short and J 6 bases short, with 13 bases between. DNA of the CDR3: TGTGCCAGCAGCCAAGGACAGACTAGGTCCAATGAGCAGTTCTTC. It yields the protein CASSQGQTRSNEQFF.

The rearrangement joins TRBV21-1 to TRBJ2-7; the table assigns TRBD2, which was not confirmed against the DNA. TRBV21-1 represents a pseudogene. This CDR3 spans 15 amino acids. The DNA of the CDR3 is TGTGCCAGCAGCAAACCTAGCGGGAGCTCCTACGAGCAGTACTTC. Amino acids: CASSKPSGSSYEQYF.

The genes are TRBV11-3 and TRBJ2-2, with 7 bases aligning to TRBD1. This CDR3 is 16 amino acids long. Germline V lookup: CDR1 SGHNT, CDR2 YENEEA. Trimming removed 4 bases from V and 7 bases from J; junction bases left unmatched: 12. The CDR3 protein is CASSSTHRGWSGELFF. CDR3 DNA: TGTGCCAGCAGCTCAACTCACAGGGGCTGGAGCGGGGAGCTGTTTTTT.

In its sample, this clone was seen once. The V gene is TRBV19, the J gene TRBJ1-6; 7 positions agree with TRBD1. J gave up 5 bases and V 7 bases, and 5 bases lay outside the gene matches. The CDR3 is 14 residues long. The V gene's germline CDR1 is LNHDA and CDR2 SQIVND (reference sequence). This CDR3 reads CASTRDRDNSPLHF. In DNA, the CDR3 is TGTGCCAGTACCCGAGACAGGGATAATTCACCCCTCCACTTT.

This chain connects TRBV19 to TRBJ2-2; 7 positions agree with TRBD1. V lost 3 bases and J lost 9; bases outside the gene matches: 13. Germline V CDR1 and CDR2: LNHDA, SQIVND (reference sequence). This CDR3 is 16 amino acids long. CDR3 coding DNA: TGTGCCAGTAGTATTCTAGGGACAGCCGCTCCCCGGGAGCTGTTTTTT. Translating gives CASSILGTAAPRELFF.

This clone was recorded once. V usage is TRBV5-1 and J usage is TRBJ2-4; D perhaps matches TRBD1 (6 bases). With 5 bases removed from V and 7 bases from J, the gap between germline ends came to 10 bases. The CDR3 loop spans 12 amino acids. The germline V gene has CDR1 SGHRS and CDR2 YFSETQ. The DNA of the CDR3 is TGCGCCAGCAGAGGAACAGGGAACATTCAGTACTTC. It codes for CASRGTGNIQYF.

The CDR3: CASSPGQGNEKLFF. The CDR3 nucleotides are TGCGCCAGCAGCCCGGGACAGGGTAATGAAAAACTGTTTTTT. The chain recombines TRBV4-3 with TRBJ1-4; 9 nucleotides match TRBD1. Unmatched junction bases numbered 1, after V lost 4 bases and J lost 4 bases. Germline V gives CDR1 LGHNA, CDR2 YSLEER. This CDR3 spans 14 amino acids.

The rearrangement links TRBV6-1 to TRBJ1-4, with a possible D match to TRBD1 (5 bases). From germline, CDR1 is MNHNS and CDR2 SASEGT. The germline V and J ends were trimmed by 6 bases and 7 bases, with 18 bases remaining between them. The CDR3 is made up of 15 amino acids. In DNA form, the CDR3 reads TGTGCCAGCAGGGGGGGGAAAGGGGAAGGTGAAAAACTGTTTTTT. Protein: CASRGGKGEGEKLFF.

This clone came up once. V usage is TRBV11-2 and J usage is TRBJ2-1; tentative D call: TRBD2 (5 bases). CDR3 length equals 14 residues. V was trimmed by 5 bases and J by 0 bases, leaving 8 bases between them. Germline CDR1 reads SGHAT; CDR2 reads FQNNGV. The CDR3 DNA reads as TGTGCCAGCAGCGGACTGAGCTCCTACAATGAGCAGTTCTTC. It codes for CASSGLSSYNEQFF.

The rearrangement links TRBV5-4 to TRBJ2-2; 10 bases line up with TRBD1. Germline trimming cut 3 bases from V and 5 bases from J; bases unmatched to any gene: 4. Per germline, CDR1 SGHNT and CDR2 YYREEE (reference sequence). The length of the CDR3 is 15 residues. For the CDR3, the DNA is TGTGCCAGCAGCTGGGGACAGGGGCTTACCGGGGAGCTGTTTTTT. Translating gives CASSWGQGLTGELFF.

The J gene is TRBJ2-3, the V gene TRBV5-1; possibly TRBD1 for D (5 bases). The CDR3 covers 14 residues. Germline CDR1 is SGHRS and CDR2 is YFSETQ. Deletions cut 0 bases from V and 3 bases from J, with 8 bases between. CDR3 amino acids: CASSLEKGTDTQYF. CDR3 nucleotide sequence: TGCGCCAGCAGCTTGGAGAAGGGGACAGATACGCAGTATTTT. The complete variable domain, with remaining parts taken from reference TRBV5-1 and TRBJ2-3, reads KAGVTQTPRYLIKTRGQQVTLSCSPISGHRSVSWYQQTPGQGLQFLFEYFSETQRNKGNFPGRFSGRQFSNSRSEMNVSTLELGDSALYLCASSLEKGTDTQYFGPGTRLTVL.

The rearrangement links TRBV19 to TRBJ2-1; TRBD2 matches 8 bases. CDR3 size: 15 residues. The V segment lost 3 bases and the J segment 7 bases; nucleotides outside the gene matches: 8. Germline V gives CDR1 LNHDA, CDR2 SQIVND (reference sequence). DNA of the CDR3: TGTGCCAGTAGTATTAGTAGCGGGACGGGGAATGAGCAGTTCTTC. Translated, it gives CASSISSGTGNEQFF. The variable domain in full, with the rest retrieved from reference TRBV19 and TRBJ2-1, is DGGITQSPKYLFRKEGQNVTLSCEQNLNHDAMYWYRQDPGQGLRLIYYSQIVNDFQKGDIAEGYSVSREKKESFPLTVTSAQKNPTAFYLCASSISSGTGNEQFFGPGTRLTVL.

This clone is a singleton in its sample. The V call is TRBV6-5, the J call TRBJ1-5; no definite D call. This CDR3 region has 12 residues. In germline, CDR1 is MNHEY, CDR2 SVGAGI. V was pared by 8 bases and J by 6 bases, with 11 bases between. The CDR3 DNA is TGTGCCAGCGTTGTCCCGGGTCAGCCCCAGCATTTT. Encoded protein: CASVVPGQPQHF.

The chain is built from TRBV9 and TRBJ2-7; tentative D call: TRBD2 (5 bases). The germline V and J ends were trimmed by 4 bases and 0 bases, with 14 bases remaining between them. Germline V lookup: CDR1 SGDLS, CDR2 YYNGEE. The length of the CDR3 is 15 residues. CDR3 DNA: TGTGCCAGCAGCCCCCGGACTGAAAGCTCCTACGAGCAGTACTTC. As protein: CASSPRTESSYEQYF.

This sequence joins TRBV6-5 and TRBJ1-5; D may be TRBD1 (6 bases). The CDR3 totals 16 residues. With 4 bases removed from V and 1 base from J, the gap between germline ends came to 14 bases. The germline V gene has CDR1 MNHEY and CDR2 SVGAGI. Here the CDR3 reads CASSFSGQHSNQPQHF. The CDR3 DNA reads as TGTGCCAGCAGTTTCAGCGGACAGCACAGCAATCAGCCCCAGCATTTT.

This clone was observed a single time. The chain joins TRBV6-1 to TRBJ2-3; TRBD1 aligns across 7 bases. Germline assignment: CDR1 MNHNS and CDR2 SASEGT. CDR3 size: 15 residues. The J segment lost 0 bases and the V segment lost 6 bases, leaving 6 bases of the junction unmatched. The CDR3 bases are TGTGCCAGCAGGGACCAACAGGGGAGCACAGATACGCAGTATTTT. Translated: CASRDQQGSTDTQYF.

J is TRBJ1-4 and V is TRBV2; 9 bases align to TRBD1. The CDR3 spans 14 residues. Germline lookup yields CDR1 SNHLY and CDR2 FYNNEI. The CDR3 loop reads CITRQGATNEKLFF. CDR3 nucleotides: TGTATAACAAGACAGGGGGCAACTAATGAAAAACTGTTTTTT.

The chain links TRBV5-4 to TRBJ2-1; D not resolved. Deletions cut 4 bases from V and 8 bases from J, with 7 bases between. Germline lookup yields CDR1 SGHNT and CDR2 YYREEE (reference sequence). The CDR3 loop spans 11 amino acids. As DNA, the CDR3 is TGTGCCAGCAGCCTCTTCGATGAGCAGTTCTTC. This codes for CASSLFDEQFF.

The chain combines TRBV4-3 with TRBJ2-3, with TRBD1 matching over 7 bases. The J segment lost 3 bases and the V segment lost 2 bases, leaving 8 bases of the junction unmatched. The CDR3 length is 16 residues. Per the germline V gene, CDR1 is LGHNA and CDR2 is YSLEER. This chain's CDR3 is CASSQQGVIETDTQYF. The CDR3 DNA sequence: TGCGCCAGCAGCCAACAGGGGGTGATTGAGACAGATACGCAGTATTTT.

A single count supports this clone. This sequence joins TRBV6-5 and TRBJ2-3; 7 bases line up with TRBD2. V lost 4 bases to trimming and J lost 3 bases; unmatched junction nucleotides: 10. The CDR3 runs 16 residues. Germline lookup yields CDR1 MNHEY and CDR2 SVGAGI. DNA for the CDR3: TGTGCCAGCAGTTCCGGGACTACCCAGCCTACAGATACGCAGTATTTT. It codes for CASSSGTTQPTDTQYF.